These 11 T cell receptor beta chains originate from one sample sequenced in a study of response to subunit inactivated influenza vaccine listed by TCRdb under 2018. The receptor library was made with RT-PCR. TCRdb lists the instrument as Illumina HiSeq 2500. Clones were called with MiXCR by TCRdb after fastp trimmed the public reads at Q25, and only in-frame beta chains were retained. Identical CDR3 proteins give one entry, which carries the most common genes and DNA. In this sample the table shows around 650,000 distinct CDR3 sequences, 15% to 17% of which occur a single time. The ten biggest clones cover roughly 12% of the sample. Sample: PBMCs from blood, taken roughly 13 days after vaccination. The receptors stem from a man aged 50-60 years who received an inactivated influenza vaccine. Donor details come from another sample of the same person, matched by shared clones.

This chain connects TRBV28 to TRBJ1-1, with no clear D. V dropped 3 bases and J dropped 5 bases, with 16 bases sitting between them. The CDR3 has 15 residues. Germline loops: CDR1 MDHEN, CDR2 SYDVKM. The CDR3 loop is CASSLSGPTGTEAFF. In DNA form, the CDR3 reads TGTGCCAGCAGTTTGTCTGGGCCTACGGGAACTGAAGCTTTCTTT.

The gene calls are TRBV12-3 or TRBV12-4 and TRBJ2-3; a weak D match, TRBD1 (6 bases). This CDR3 has 14 residues. The V end lost 2 bases, the J end lost 6 bases, and 12 bases lay between the germline ends. The CDR3 reads CASSLNRAGDTQYF. Here the CDR3 DNA reads TGTGCCAGCAGTTTAAACAGGGCAGGGGATACGCAGTATTTT.

The chain combines TRBV6-4 with TRBJ1-1, with TRBD1 matching over 7 bases. This CDR3 has 15 amino acids. Trimming removed 6 bases from V and 1 base from J; junction bases left unmatched: 8. Germline V gene sequence: CDR1 MRHNA, CDR2 SNTAGT. The CDR3 DNA is TGTGCCAGCAGACTTACAGGGGCGCGGAACACTGAAGCTTTCTTT. Protein sequence: CASRLTGARNTEAFF.

This clonotype turned up a few times. This chain links TRBV20-1 with TRBJ1-2; D might be TRBD1 (6 bases). Trimming cost V 2 bases and J 2 bases, with 12 bases left between them. Germline-derived CDR1 and CDR2 are DFQATT and SNEGSKA (reference sequence). The CDR3 is 14 amino acids. CDR3 DNA: TGCAGTGCTAGACCTCCTACAGGGAACTATGGCTACACCTTC. This encodes CSARPPTGNYGYTF.

This clonotype was seen at least ten times. V usage is TRBV10-3 and J usage is TRBJ2-3; 8 bases line up with TRBD1. Germline lookup yields CDR1 ENHRY and CDR2 SYGVKD. V shed 2 bases and J 3 bases; nucleotides not matched to a gene: 4. The CDR3 totals 15 residues. The CDR3 DNA reads TGTGCCATCAGTGAGGGGACAGGTATTACAGATACGCAGTATTTT. Protein: CAISEGTGITDTQYF.

This clonotype has just a few counts. Here the CDR3 DNA reads TGTGCCAGCGGGTACAGACCTCACCAAGAGACCCAGTACTTC. Protein product: CASGYRPHQETQYF. V gene TRBV7-2 combines with J gene TRBJ2-5; D uncertain. Looked up from germline, CDR1 is SGHTA and CDR2 is FQGNSA. This CDR3 region has 14 residues. V dropped 8 bases and J dropped 0 bases, with 13 bases sitting between them.

The rearrangement uses TRBV7-9 and TRBJ1-1, with D tentatively TRBD1 (6 bases). CDR1 and CDR2 from the germline V gene are SEHNR and FQNEAQ (reference sequence). This CDR3 has 15 residues. Trimming shortened V by 5 bases and J by 11 bases, and 24 bases separated the two germline ends. The CDR3 nucleotides read TGTGCCAGCAGCCCCACCCCGGGACAAATCCTAAGGGCTTTCTTT. The encoded protein is CASSPTPGQILRAFF.

The chain is built from TRBV6-5 and TRBJ2-3; 12 bases are shared with TRBD1. With V trimmed by 4 bases and J by 7 bases, 9 bases remained unmatched. This CDR3 has 16 amino acids. Germline CDR1 is MNHEY and CDR2 is SVGAGI. This chain's CDR3 is CASSSVGTGGVNTQYF. CDR3 nucleotides: TGTGCCAGCAGTTCCGTGGGGACAGGGGGCGTGAATACGCAGTATTTT.

The genes are TRBV29-1 and TRBJ1-4; 7 nucleotides agree with TRBD1. The germline V gene has CDR1 SQVTM and CDR2 ANQGSEA. V shed 5 bases and J 0 bases; nucleotides not matched to a gene: 3. This CDR3 has 14 amino acids. The CDR3 here is CSVRGQPTNEKLFF. DNA of the CDR3: TGCAGCGTTAGGGGACAGCCAACTAATGAAAAACTGTTTTTT.

This clonotype has just a few counts. The chain joins TRBV12-3 or TRBV12-4 to TRBJ1-2, with 7 nucleotides matching TRBD1. With V trimmed by 6 bases and J by 6 bases, 16 bases remained unmatched. The CDR3 spans 16 residues. The CDR3 here is CASSAPTGAGRNGYTF. The CDR3 region has the DNA TGTGCCAGCAGCGCGCCTACAGGGGCCGGGCGGAATGGCTACACCTTC.

The chain uses TRBV5-1 and TRBJ2-3; the D call may be TRBD1 or TRBD2 (5 bases each). V gave up 4 bases and J gave up 2 bases, with 11 bases separating them. This CDR3 spans 14 amino acids. Germline CDR1 SGHRS, CDR2 YFSETQ. This CDR3 is CASSLQGPTDTQYF. The CDR3 nucleotides are TGCGCCAGCAGCCTTCAGGGACCCACAGATACGCAGTATTTT.